These T cell receptor beta chains were read from a single sample in a study of blood T cell repertoires in COVID-19. Produced via immunoSEQ multiplex PCR; TCRdb's table is partial and in-frame only. The repertoire includes roughly 190,000 clones, around nine tenths of them detected once, and roughly 5.5% sits in the top ten. Sequencing was carried out using peripheral blood. All receptors derive from a man aged 35 to 55 with active or convalescent COVID-19. Both conserved end residues are part of each CDR3. A D gene is named only where the DNA matches it firmly. The size field is filled for only some rows; it gives once, few, many or a size class.

>TRBJ2-7|TRBD1|.|TRBV28
CASSQDRDDDEQYF
TGTGCCAGCAGCCAAGACAGGGATGATGACGAGCAGTACTTC
>TRBJ1-3|.|.|TRBV6-6
CASSYSPGVTGNTIYF
TGTGCCAGCAGTTACTCCCCGGGGGTCACTGGAAACACCATATATTTT
>TRBJ2-7|.|.|TRBV7-2
CASSLSGTSAYEQYF
TGTGCCAGCAGCCTCTCCGGGACTTCCGCCTACGAGCAGTACTTC
>TRBJ2-2|.|.|TRBV19
CASSTTGMLGTGELFF
TGTGCCAGTAGTACCACAGGGATGTTAGGGACCGGGGAGCTGTTTTTT
>TRBJ1-3|.|once|TRBV14
CASSPKRTGNTIYF
TGTGCCAGCAGCCCTAAACGGACAGGAAACACCATATATTTT
>TRBJ2-2|TRBD2|.|TRBV29-1
CSGSGSPGGELFF
TGCAGCGGAAGCGGGAGCCCCGGCGGGGAGCTGTTTTTT
>TRBJ2-5|TRBD1|.|TRBV24-1
CATSEPGQGSGTQYF
TGTGCCACCAGTGAACCGGGACAGGGTTCGGGGACCCAGTACTTC
>TRBJ1-2|.|.|TRBV7-9
CASSLGSGLEGYTF
TGTGCCAGCAGCTTAGGATCAGGGCTAGAGGGCTACACCTTC
>TRBJ2-2|.|once|TRBV12-5
CASGLGGANTGELFF
TGTGCTAGTGGTTTGGGCGGGGCGAACACCGGGGAGCTGTTTTTT
>TRBJ2-7|.|.|TRBV7-9
CASSRVTSYEQYF
TGTGCCAGCAGCCGAGTGACAAGTTACGAGCAGTACTTC
>TRBJ2-7|.|once|TRBV28
CASSLARVEQYF
TGTGCCAGCAGTCTCGCGCGGGTCGAGCAGTACTTC
>TRBJ1-1|TRBD1|few|TRBV5-1
CASSVGQGPNTEAFF
TGCGCCAGCAGCGTCGGACAGGGACCGAACACTGAAGCTTTCTTT
>TRBJ1-2|.|.|TRBV6-2/TRBV6-3
CASSNHPTNYGYTF
TGTGCCAGCAGTAACCACCCGACAAACTATGGCTACACCTTC
>TRBJ1-5|.|.|TRBV2
CASRQGTVGNQPQHF
TGTGCCAGCAGGCAGGGAACCGTCGGCAATCAGCCCCAGCATTTT
>TRBJ2-3|.|.|TRBV27
CASSSPDINADTQYF
TGTGCCAGCAGTTCTCCGGACATCAACGCAGATACGCAGTATTTT
>TRBJ1-1|TRBD1|.|TRBV4-3
CASSQDRGTGRTEAFF
TGCGCCAGCAGCCAAGATCGGGGGACAGGGAGGACTGAAGCTTTCTTT
>TRBJ1-3|.|.|TRBV19
CASSISNTIYF
TGTGCCAGTAGTATTTCGAACACCATATATTTT
>TRBJ2-7|TRBD1|.|TRBV7-9
CASSLAGTGLVQYF
TGTGCCAGCAGCTTAGCCGGGACAGGTTTGGTACAGTACTTC
>TRBJ2-3|.|.|TRBV6-2/TRBV6-3
CASNPNPGGAGDTQYF
TGTGCCAGCAACCCAAACCCTGGGGGGGCCGGGGATACGCAGTATTTT
>TRBJ2-1|TRBD2|.|TRBV5-6
CASSPGGFVYNEQFF
TGTGCCAGCAGCCCGGGGGGGTTCGTATACAATGAGCAGTTCTTC
>TRBJ2-7|TRBD1|few|TRBV18
CASSPGQGIEQYF
TGTGCCAGCTCACCAGGACAGGGGATCGAGCAGTACTTC
>TRBJ2-3|TRBD1|.|TRBV7-2
CASSLVEGTGATDTQYF
TGTGCCAGCAGCTTAGTAGAGGGGACAGGGGCTACAGATACGCAGTATTTT
>TRBJ2-7|TRBD2|once|TRBV3-1/TRBV3-2
CASSHGGRGAPEQYF
TGTGCCAGCAGCCATGGAGGGCGGGGGGCCCCCGAGCAGTACTTC
>TRBJ1-1|.|.|TRBV2
CASSNQGMNTEAFF
TGTGCCAGCAGTAATCAGGGGATGAACACTGAAGCTTTCTTT
>TRBJ2-5|.|.|TRBV9
CASSVVAALGETQYF
TGTGCCAGCAGCGTAGTAGCGGCACTGGGGGAGACCCAGTACTTC
>TRBJ2-6|.|.|TRBV19
CASEEGSGANVLTF
TGTGCCAGTGAGGAGGGATCTGGGGCCAACGTCCTGACTTTC
>TRBJ2-1|.|.|TRBV5-4
CASSWGGQQYNEQFF
TGTGCCAGCAGCTGGGGCGGACAGCAATACAATGAGCAGTTCTTC
>TRBJ2-5|TRBD2|.|TRBV9
CASSPKTSGGETQYF
TGTGCCAGCAGCCCAAAGACTAGCGGGGGAGAGACCCAGTACTTC
>TRBJ1-5|.|.|TRBV7-2
CASSTGLGNQPQHF
TGTGCCAGCAGCACAGGGTTAGGCAATCAGCCCCAGCATTTT
>TRBJ1-2|TRBD1|.|TRBV6-5
CASRPGGAGNGYTF
TGTGCCAGCAGACCAGGGGGCGCGGGGAATGGCTACACCTTC
>TRBJ1-1|TRBD1|.|TRBV3-1/TRBV3-2
CASSQQGVGTEAFF
TGTGCCAGCAGCCAACAGGGGGTTGGGACTGAAGCTTTCTTT
>TRBJ2-1|.|once|TRBV12-3/TRBV12-4
CASSLSGNEQFF
TGTGCCAGCAGCCTATCAGGGAATGAGCAGTTCTTC
>TRBJ2-1|.|.|TRBV3-1/TRBV3-2
CASSQTLRRGTYNEQFF
TGTGCCAGCAGCCAAACCCTCCGTCGGGGGACCTACAATGAGCAGTTCTTC
>TRBJ1-6|TRBD1|.|TRBV28
CASTRTPGGISPLHF
TGTGCCAGCACCCGGACACCAGGGGGTATTTCACCCCTCCACTTT
>TRBJ1-2|.|.|TRBV4-1
CASSQDQGLEGYTF
TGCGCCAGCAGCCAAGATCAGGGCCTGGAGGGCTACACCTTC
>TRBJ2-7|TRBD2|.|TRBV7-2
CASSLLAGTYEQYF
TGTGCCAGCAGCTTATTAGCGGGCACCTACGAGCAGTACTTC
>TRBJ2-3|TRBD2|.|TRBV29-1
CSVAGLAGGTDTQYF
TGCAGCGTGGCCGGACTAGCGGGGGGCACAGATACGCAGTATTTT